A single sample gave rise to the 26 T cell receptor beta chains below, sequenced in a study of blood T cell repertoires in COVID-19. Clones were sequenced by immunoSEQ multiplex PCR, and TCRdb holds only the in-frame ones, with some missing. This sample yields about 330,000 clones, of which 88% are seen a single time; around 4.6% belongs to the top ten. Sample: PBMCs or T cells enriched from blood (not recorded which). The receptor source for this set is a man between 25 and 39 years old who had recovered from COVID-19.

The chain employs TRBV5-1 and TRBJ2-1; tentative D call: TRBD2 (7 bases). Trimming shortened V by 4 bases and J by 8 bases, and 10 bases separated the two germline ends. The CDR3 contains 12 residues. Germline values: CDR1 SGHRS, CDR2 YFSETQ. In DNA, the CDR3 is TGCGCCAGCAGCGGGGGGGCCTATGAGCAGTTCTTC. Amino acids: CASSGGAYEQFF.

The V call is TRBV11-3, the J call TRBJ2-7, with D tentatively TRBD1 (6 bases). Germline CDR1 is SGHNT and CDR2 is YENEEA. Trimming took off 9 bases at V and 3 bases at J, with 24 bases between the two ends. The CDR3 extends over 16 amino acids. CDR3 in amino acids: CARPWWGPSYNYEQYF. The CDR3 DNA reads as TGTGCCAGACCTTGGTGGGGGCCCTCATACAACTACGAGCAGTACTTC.

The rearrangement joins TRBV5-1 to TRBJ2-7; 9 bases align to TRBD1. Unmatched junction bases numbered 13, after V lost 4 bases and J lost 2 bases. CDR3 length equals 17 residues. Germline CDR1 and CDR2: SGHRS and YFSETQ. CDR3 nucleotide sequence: TGCGCCAGCAGCCTGGGAACCGGGACAGGGACTACCTACGAGCAGTACTTC. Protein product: CASSLGTGTGTTYEQYF.

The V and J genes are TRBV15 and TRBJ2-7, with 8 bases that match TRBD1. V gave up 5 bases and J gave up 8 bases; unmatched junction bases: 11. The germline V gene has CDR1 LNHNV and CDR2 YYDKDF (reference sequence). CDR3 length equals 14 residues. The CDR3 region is CATSYTRPGGQQYF. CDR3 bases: TGTGCCACCAGCTATACTAGACCAGGGGGCCAGCAGTACTTC.

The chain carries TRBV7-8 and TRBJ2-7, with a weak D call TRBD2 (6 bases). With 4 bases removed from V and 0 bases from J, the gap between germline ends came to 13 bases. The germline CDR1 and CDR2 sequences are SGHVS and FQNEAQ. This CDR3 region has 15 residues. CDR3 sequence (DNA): TGTGCCAGCAGCTCGGGGACCGGGAGCTCCTACGAGCAGTACTTC. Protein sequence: CASSSGTGSSYEQYF.

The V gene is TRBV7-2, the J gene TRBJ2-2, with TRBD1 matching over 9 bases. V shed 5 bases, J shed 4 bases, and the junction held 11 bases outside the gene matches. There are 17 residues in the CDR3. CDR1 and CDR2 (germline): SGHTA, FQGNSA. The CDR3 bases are TGTGCCAGCAGCCAAAGACAGGGGGGGCCGGGCACCGGGGAGCTGTTTTTT. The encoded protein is CASSQRQGGPGTGELFF.

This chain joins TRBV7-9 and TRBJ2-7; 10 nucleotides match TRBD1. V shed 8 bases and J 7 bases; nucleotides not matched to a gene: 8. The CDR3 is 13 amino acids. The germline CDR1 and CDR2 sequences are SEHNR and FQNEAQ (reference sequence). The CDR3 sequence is CASCRGTGAEQYF. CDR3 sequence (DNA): TGTGCCAGCTGCCGCGGGACAGGGGCTGAGCAGTACTTC.

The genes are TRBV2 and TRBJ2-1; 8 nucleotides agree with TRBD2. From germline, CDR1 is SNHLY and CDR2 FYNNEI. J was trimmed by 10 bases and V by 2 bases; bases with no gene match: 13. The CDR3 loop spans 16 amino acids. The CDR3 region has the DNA TGTGCCAGCAGTGAATTGGGTACGGGGGGGCTTGAAGAGCAGTTCTTC. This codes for CASSELGTGGLEEQFF.

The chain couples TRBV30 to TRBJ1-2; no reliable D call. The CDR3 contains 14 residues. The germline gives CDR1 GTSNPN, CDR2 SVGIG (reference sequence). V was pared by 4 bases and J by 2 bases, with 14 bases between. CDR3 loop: CAWNWGSANYGYTF. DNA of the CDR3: TGTGCCTGGAACTGGGGTAGCGCGAACTATGGCTACACCTTC.

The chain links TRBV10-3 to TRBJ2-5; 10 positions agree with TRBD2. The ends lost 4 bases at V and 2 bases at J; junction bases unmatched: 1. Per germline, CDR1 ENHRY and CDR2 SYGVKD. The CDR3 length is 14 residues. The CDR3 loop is CAISVLAGQETQYF. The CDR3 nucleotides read TGTGCCATCAGTGTACTAGCGGGGCAAGAGACCCAGTACTTC.

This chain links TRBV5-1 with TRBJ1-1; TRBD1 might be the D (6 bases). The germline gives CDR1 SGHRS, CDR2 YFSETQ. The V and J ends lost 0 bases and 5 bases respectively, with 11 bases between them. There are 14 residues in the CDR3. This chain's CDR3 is CASSLEGEITEAFF. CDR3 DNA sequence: TGCGCCAGCAGCTTGGAGGGGGAAATAACTGAAGCTTTCTTT.

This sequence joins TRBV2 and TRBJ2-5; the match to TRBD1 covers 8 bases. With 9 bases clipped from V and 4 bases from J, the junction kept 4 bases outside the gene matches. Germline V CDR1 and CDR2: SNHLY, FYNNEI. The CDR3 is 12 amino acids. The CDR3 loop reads CASQGAGETQYF. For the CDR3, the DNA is TGTGCCAGTCAGGGGGCAGGAGAGACCCAGTACTTC.

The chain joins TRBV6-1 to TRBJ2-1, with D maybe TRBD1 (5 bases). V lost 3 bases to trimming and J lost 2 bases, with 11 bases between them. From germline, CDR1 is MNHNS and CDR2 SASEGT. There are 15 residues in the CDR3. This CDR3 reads CASSEWTQAYNEQFF. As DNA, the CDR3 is TGTGCCAGCAGTGAGTGGACACAAGCCTACAATGAGCAGTTCTTC.

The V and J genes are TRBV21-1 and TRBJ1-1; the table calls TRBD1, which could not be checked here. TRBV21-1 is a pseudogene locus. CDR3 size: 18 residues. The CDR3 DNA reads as TGTGCCAGCAGCACCCAAAGGTTGGACAGGGTCAAGGCAAAGTGGGCTTTCTTT. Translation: CASSTQRLDRVKAKWAFF.

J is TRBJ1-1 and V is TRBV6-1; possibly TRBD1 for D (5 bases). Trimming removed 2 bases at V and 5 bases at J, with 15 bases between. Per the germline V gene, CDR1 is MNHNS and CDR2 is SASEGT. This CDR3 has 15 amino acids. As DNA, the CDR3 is TGTGCCAGCAGTGAACTCTTAGGGGTGGATACTGAAGCTTTCTTT. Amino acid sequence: CASSELLGVDTEAFF.

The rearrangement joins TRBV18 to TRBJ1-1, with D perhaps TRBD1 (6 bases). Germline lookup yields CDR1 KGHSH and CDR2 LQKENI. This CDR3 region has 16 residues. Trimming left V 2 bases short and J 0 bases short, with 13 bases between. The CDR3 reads CASSPFLTGMNTEAFF. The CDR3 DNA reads TGTGCCAGCTCACCATTCCTGACAGGAATGAACACTGAAGCTTTCTTT.

CDR3 protein: CASSLGLAGRYNEQFF. The CDR3 bases are TGTGCCAGCAGCTTAGGACTAGCGGGGCGATACAATGAGCAGTTCTTC. The rearrangement uses TRBV7-8 and TRBJ2-1, with 11 bases lining up with TRBD2. J gave up 4 bases and V 1 base, and 3 bases lay outside the gene matches. The germline V gene encodes CDR1 SGHVS and CDR2 FQNEAQ. The length of the CDR3 is 16 residues.

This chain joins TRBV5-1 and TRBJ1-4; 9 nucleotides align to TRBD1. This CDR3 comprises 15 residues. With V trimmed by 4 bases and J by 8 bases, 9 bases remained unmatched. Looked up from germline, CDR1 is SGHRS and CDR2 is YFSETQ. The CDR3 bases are TGCGCCAGCAGCCCGGGACAGGGCGGGATAGAAAAACTGTTTTTT. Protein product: CASSPGQGGIEKLFF. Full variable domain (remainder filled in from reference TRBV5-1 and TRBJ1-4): KAGVTQTPRYLIKTRGQQVTLSCSPISGHRSVSWYQQTPGQGLQFLFEYFSETQRNKGNFPGRFSGRQFSNSRSEMNVSTLELGDSALYLCASSPGQGGIEKLFFGSGTQLSVL.

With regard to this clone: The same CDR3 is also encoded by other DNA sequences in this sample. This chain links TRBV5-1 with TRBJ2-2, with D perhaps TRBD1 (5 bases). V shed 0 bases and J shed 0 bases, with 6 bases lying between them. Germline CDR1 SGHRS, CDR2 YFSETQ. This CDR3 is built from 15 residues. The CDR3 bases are TGCGCCAGCAGCTTGGACAGGCCGAACACCGGGGAGCTGTTTTTT. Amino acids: CASSLDRPNTGELFF. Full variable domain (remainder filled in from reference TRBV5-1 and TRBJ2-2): KAGVTQTPRYLIKTRGQQVTLSCSPISGHRSVSWYQQTPGQGLQFLFEYFSETQRNKGNFPGRFSGRQFSNSRSEMNVSTLELGDSALYLCASSLDRPNTGELFFGEGSRLTVL.

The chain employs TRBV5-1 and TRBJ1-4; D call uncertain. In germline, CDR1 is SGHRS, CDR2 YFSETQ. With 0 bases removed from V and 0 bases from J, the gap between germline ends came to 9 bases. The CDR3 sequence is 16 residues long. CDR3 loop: CASSLAGSATNEKLFF. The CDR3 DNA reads TGCGCCAGCAGCTTGGCCGGGTCGGCAACTAATGAAAAACTGTTTTTT.

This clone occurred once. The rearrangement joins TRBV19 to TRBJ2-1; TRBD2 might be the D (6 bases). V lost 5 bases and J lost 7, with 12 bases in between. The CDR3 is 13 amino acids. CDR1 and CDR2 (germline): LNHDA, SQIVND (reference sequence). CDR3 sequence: CASSSGGVNEQFF. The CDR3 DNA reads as TGTGCCAGTAGTTCTGGAGGGGTGAATGAGCAGTTCTTC.

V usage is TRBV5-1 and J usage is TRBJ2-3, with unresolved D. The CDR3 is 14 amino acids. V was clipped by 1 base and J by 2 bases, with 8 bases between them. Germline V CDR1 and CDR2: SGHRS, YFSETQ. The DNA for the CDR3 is TGCGCCAGCAGCTTGCCCCAGGACACAGATACGCAGTATTTT. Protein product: CASSLPQDTDTQYF.

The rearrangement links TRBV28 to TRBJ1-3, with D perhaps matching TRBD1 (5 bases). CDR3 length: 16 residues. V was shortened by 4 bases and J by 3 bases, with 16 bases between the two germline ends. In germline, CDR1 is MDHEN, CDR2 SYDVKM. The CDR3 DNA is TGTGCCAGCAGTTCCCCGGGGGGGGGAGGTGGAAACACCATATATTTT. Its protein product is CASSSPGGGGGNTIYF.

The DNA for the CDR3 is TGTGCCAGCAGCCCCGAGAGCAGGACTAGCGGCACAGATACGCAGTATTTT. Translating it yields CASSPESRTSGTDTQYF. The chain uses TRBV4-2 and TRBJ2-3, with 9 bases that match TRBD2. Germline CDR1 LGHNA, CDR2 YNFKEQ. The CDR3 length is 17 residues. The ends lost 4 bases at V and 1 base at J; junction bases unmatched: 9.

The CDR3 nucleotides are TGTGCCAGCACCGGGCGGGGAGGGGAGACCCAGTACTTC. Protein sequence: CASTGRGGETQYF. The rearrangement uses TRBV7-2 and TRBJ2-5; 7 nucleotides agree with TRBD2. Trimming removed 7 bases from V and 5 bases from J; junction bases left unmatched: 7. This CDR3 comprises 13 residues. CDR1 is SGHTA and CDR2 is FQGNSA in the germline V gene.

DNA for the CDR3: TGTGCCAGCAGCCCACCGGGACAGGGGTTCTATGGCTACACCTTC. As protein: CASSPPGQGFYGYTF. V is TRBV27 and J is TRBJ1-2; 10 bases match TRBD1. The V gene's germline CDR1 is MNHEY and CDR2 SMNVEV (reference sequence). The V and J ends lost 6 bases and 4 bases, in that order; junction bases with no gene match: 8. CDR3 length: 15 residues.